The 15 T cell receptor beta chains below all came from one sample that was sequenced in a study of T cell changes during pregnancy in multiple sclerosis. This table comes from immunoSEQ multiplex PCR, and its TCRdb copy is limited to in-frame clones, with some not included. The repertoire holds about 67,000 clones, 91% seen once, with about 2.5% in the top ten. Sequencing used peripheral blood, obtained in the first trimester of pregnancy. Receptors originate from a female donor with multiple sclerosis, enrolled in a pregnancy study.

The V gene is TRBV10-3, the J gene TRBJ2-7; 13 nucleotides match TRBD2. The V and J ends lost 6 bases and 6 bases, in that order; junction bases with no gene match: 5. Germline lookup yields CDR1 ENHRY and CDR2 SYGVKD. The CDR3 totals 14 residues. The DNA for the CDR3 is TGTGCCATCAGCCGAGGACTAGCGGGAGCCGAGCAGTACTTC. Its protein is CAISRGLAGAEQYF.

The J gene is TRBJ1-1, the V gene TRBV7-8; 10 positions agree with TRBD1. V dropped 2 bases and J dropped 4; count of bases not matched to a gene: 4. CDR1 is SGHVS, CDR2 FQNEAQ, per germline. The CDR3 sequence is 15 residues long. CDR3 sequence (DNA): TGTGCCAGCAGCTTACCGACAGGGGGCGGCACTGAAGCTTTCTTT. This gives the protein CASSLPTGGGTEAFF. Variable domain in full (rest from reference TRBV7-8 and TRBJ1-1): GAGVSQSPRYKVAKRGQDVALRCDPISGHVSLFWYQQALGQGPEFLTYFQNEAQLDKSGLPSDRFFAERPEGSVSTLKIQRTQQEDSAVYLCASSLPTGGGTEAFFGQGTRLTVV.

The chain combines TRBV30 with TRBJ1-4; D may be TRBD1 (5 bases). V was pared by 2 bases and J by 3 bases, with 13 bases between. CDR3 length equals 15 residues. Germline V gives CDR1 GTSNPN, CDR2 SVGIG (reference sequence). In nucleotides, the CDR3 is TGTGCCTGGAGTCGGGGGTCTGGGGCTAATGAAAAACTGTTTTTT. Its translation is CAWSRGSGANEKLFF.

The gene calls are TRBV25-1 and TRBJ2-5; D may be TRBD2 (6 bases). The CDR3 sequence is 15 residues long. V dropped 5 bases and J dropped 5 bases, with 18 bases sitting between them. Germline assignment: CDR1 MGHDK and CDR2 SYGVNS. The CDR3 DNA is TGTGCCAGCAGTTCCCGGGTGGGTGGAGGGGAGACCCAGTACTTC. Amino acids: CASSSRVGGGETQYF. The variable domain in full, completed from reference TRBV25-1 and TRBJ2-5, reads EADIYQTPRYLVIGTGKKITLECSQTMGHDKMYWYQQDPGMELHLIHYSYGVNSTEKGDLSSESTVSRIRTEHFPLTLESARPSHTSQYLCASSSRVGGGETQYFGPGTRLLVL.

The CDR3 DNA reads TGTGCCAGTAGTATGATGGGACAGGAGATTCCCTACGAGCAGTACTTC. Its protein is CASSMMGQEIPYEQYF. This sequence joins TRBV19 and TRBJ2-7; TRBD1 agrees at 8 bases. Germline V gives CDR1 LNHDA, CDR2 SQIVND (reference sequence). This CDR3 has 16 amino acids. Trimming at V came to 3 bases and at J to 2 bases, leaving 9 bases not matched to a gene.

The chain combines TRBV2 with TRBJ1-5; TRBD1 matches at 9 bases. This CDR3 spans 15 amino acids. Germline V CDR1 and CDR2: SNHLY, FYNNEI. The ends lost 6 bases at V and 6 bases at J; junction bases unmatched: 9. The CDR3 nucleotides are TGTGCCAGCAGCTTCGAACAGGGGGCTGCTCAGCCCCAGCATTTT. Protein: CASSFEQGAAQPQHF.

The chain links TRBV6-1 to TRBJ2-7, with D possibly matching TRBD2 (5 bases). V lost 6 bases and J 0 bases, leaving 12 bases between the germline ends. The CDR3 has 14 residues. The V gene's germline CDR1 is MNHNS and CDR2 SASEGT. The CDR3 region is CASSRTYNSYEQYF. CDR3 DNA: TGTGCCAGCAGCAGGACTTATAACTCCTACGAGCAGTACTTC.

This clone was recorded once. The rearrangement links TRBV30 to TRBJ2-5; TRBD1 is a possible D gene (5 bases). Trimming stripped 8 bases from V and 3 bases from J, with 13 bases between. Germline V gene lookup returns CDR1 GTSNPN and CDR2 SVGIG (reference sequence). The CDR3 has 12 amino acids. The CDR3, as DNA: TGTGCCACATCTCAGGGAAAAGAGACCCAGTACTTC. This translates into CATSQGKETQYF.

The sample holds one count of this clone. CDR3 DNA sequence: TGCGCCAGCAGCCCGGGACTATTGGACAATGAGCAGTTCTTC. The encoded protein is CASSPGLLDNEQFF. The V call is TRBV4-1, the J call TRBJ2-1, with TRBD2 identical over 7 bases. Germline V gene lookup returns CDR1 MGHRA and CDR2 YSYEKL. CDR3 length: 14 residues. The J segment lost 5 bases and the V segment lost 4 bases, leaving 5 bases of the junction unmatched.

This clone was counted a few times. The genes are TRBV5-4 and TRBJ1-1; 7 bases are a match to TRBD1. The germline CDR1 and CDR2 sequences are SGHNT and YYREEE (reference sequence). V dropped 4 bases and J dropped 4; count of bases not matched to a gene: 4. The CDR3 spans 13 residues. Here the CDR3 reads CASSEDRFTEAFF. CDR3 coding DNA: TGTGCCAGCAGCGAGGACAGGTTCACTGAAGCTTTCTTT.

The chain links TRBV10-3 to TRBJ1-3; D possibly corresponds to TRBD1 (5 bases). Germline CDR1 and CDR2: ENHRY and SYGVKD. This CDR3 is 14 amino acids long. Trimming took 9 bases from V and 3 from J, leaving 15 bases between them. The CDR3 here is CAINSDRSGNTIYF. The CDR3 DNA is TGTGCCATTAACTCAGACAGAAGTGGAAACACCATATATTTT.

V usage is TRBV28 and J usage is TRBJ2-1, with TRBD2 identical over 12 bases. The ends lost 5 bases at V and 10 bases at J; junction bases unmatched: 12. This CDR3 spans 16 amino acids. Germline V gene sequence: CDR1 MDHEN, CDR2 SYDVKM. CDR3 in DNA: TGTGCCAGCAGTCCGTGGACTAGCGGGGCCCTTAAAGAGCAGTTCTTC. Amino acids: CASSPWTSGALKEQFF.

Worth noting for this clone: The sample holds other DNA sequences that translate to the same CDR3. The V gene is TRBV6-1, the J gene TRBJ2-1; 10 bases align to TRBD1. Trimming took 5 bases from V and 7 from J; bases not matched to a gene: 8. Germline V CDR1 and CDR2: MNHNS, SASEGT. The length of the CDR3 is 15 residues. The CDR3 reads CASSSRDRGGNEQFF. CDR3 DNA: TGTGCCAGCAGTTCCCGGGACAGGGGAGGAAATGAGCAGTTCTTC.

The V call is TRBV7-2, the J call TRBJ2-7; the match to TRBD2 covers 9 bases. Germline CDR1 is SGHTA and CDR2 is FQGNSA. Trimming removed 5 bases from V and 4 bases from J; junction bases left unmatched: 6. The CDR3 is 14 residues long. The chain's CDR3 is CASSHQTSGYEQYF. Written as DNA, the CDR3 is TGTGCCAGCAGCCACCAGACTAGCGGATACGAGCAGTACTTC.

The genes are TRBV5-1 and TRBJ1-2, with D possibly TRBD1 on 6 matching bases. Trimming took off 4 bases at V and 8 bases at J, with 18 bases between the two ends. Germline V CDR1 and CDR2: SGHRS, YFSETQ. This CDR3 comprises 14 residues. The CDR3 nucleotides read TGCGCCAGCAGCGGGGGGGGGCTGCTGGCCGGCTACACCTTC. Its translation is CASSGGGLLAGYTF.